A selection of T cell receptor beta chains follows, all from one sample in a study of beta chain features in type 1 diabetes. Sequenced by immunoSEQ multiplex PCR; TCRdb stores in-frame clones only, minus some. The table records approximately 730,000 clones, roughly an eighth of them present only once. What was sequenced was naive CD4+ T cells from blood. These receptors originate from a man aged 18 to 29 with type 1 diabetes. CDR3s include the opening cysteine and the closing phenylalanine or tryptophan. Each record gives: V gene, J gene, clone size, D gene, CDR3 DNA, CDR3 protein. D genes are given only for firm matches. Clone size is given for some rows only: seen once, a few or many times, or a class if the clone is expanded.

>TRBV5-6|TRBJ2-2|NA|NA
TGTGCCAGCAGCTTGTTAGATAGGGAAACCGGGGAGCTGTTTTTT
CASSLLDRETGELFF
>TRBV29-1|TRBJ1-2|NA|NA
TGCAGCGTTTCCGTTAACTATGGCTACACCTTC
CSVSVNYGYTF
>TRBV30|TRBJ2-5|NA|TRBD1
TGTGCCTGGAGCGTGGACAGGGGTAGCGAGACCCAGTACTTC
CAWSVDRGSETQYF
>TRBV30|TRBJ2-5|few|NA
TGTGCCTGGACCGGGGGAGAGACCCAGTACTTC
CAWTGGETQYF
>TRBV2|TRBJ2-6|NA|NA
TGTGCCAGCCGAAACTCTGGGGCCAACGTCCTGACTTTC
CASRNSGANVLTF
>TRBV5-4|TRBJ2-1|few|TRBD2
TGTGCCACCGAGTCGGGGGGTACCTCCTACAATGAGCAGTTCTTC
CATESGGTSYNEQFF
>TRBV9|TRBJ2-1|NA|NA
TGTGCCAGCAGCGTAGGAGGGGGTAGGAATGAGCAGTTCTTC
CASSVGGGRNEQFF
>TRBV9|TRBJ2-2|NA|TRBD1
TGTGCCAGCAGCACCGGGACAGGGAACACCGGGGAGCTGTTTTTT
CASSTGTGNTGELFF
>TRBV28|TRBJ2-1|few|TRBD2
TGTGCCAGCAGCCCCTGGGGGGGTCCCAATGAGCAGTTCTTC
CASSPWGGPNEQFF
>TRBV9|TRBJ1-1|NA|NA
TGTGCCAGCAGCGTATACGGTTACCAGGGAAATGAAGCTTTCTTT
CASSVYGYQGNEAFF
>TRBV18|TRBJ2-2|NA|NA
TGTGCCAGCTCAACCCGACAGTACACCGGGGAGCTGTTTTTT
CASSTRQYTGELFF
>TRBV28|TRBJ1-6|NA|TRBD1
TGTGCCAGCAGTCTAGGGGACAGACCTAATTCACCCCTCCACTTT
CASSLGDRPNSPLHF
>TRBV5-1|TRBJ2-3|few|TRBD2
TGCGCCAGCAGCCGGGCCCTGGCGGGGGGGCCCGGAGATACGCAGTATTTT
CASSRALAGGPGDTQYF
>TRBV10-3|TRBJ1-1|few|NA
TGTGCCATCAGTGAGTCCACGGTGAACACTGAAGCTTTCTTT
CAISESTVNTEAFF
>TRBV4-1|TRBJ1-3|NA|NA
TGCGCCAGCAGCCATCTAACCACAGGGATTGGAAACACCATATATTTT
CASSHLTTGIGNTIYF
>TRBV30|TRBJ1-5|NA|NA
TGTGCCTGGAGTGCCACAGGGCCCAATCAGCCCCAGCATTTT
CAWSATGPNQPQHF
>TRBV9|TRBJ2-2|NA|NA
TGTGCCAGCAGCGTAGGTACAGCCCGGGGCACCGGGGAGCTGTTTTTT
CASSVGTARGTGELFF
>TRBV7-2|TRBJ2-5|few|TRBD2
TGTGCCAGCAGCTTAGGCAGCGGGGCTGGCCAAGAGACCCAGTACTTC
CASSLGSGAGQETQYF
>TRBV30|TRBJ2-2|few|NA
TGTGCCTGGAGTGTATTGGGGGGAGACACCGGGGAGCTGTTTTTT
CAWSVLGGDTGELFF
>TRBV13|TRBJ2-2|NA|TRBD1
TGTGCCAGCAGCCCCAGGACAGGGTACACCGGGGAGCTGTTTTTT
CASSPRTGYTGELFF
>TRBV5-1|TRBJ2-3|few|NA
TGCGCCAGCAGCTTGACGGGGGCGGATACGCAGTATTTT
CASSLTGADTQYF
>TRBV2|TRBJ1-5|few|NA
TGTGCCAGCACCCAGGCCTCTAGCAATCAGCCCCAGCATTTT
CASTQASSNQPQHF
>TRBV28|TRBJ2-1|few|TRBD2
TGTGCCAGCGTCCTAGCGGGGGCGGGTGAGCAGTTCTTC
CASVLAGAGEQFF